This T cell receptor (beta chain) was observed in a study of control samples from healthy donors and cancer patients. Libraries were prepared by immunoSEQ multiplex PCR; TCRdb keeps only in-frame clonotypes and omits some of them. The table includes under 200,000 clones, just under 95% detected once. Germline V gene sequence: CDR1 MDHEN, CDR2 SYDVKM. V dropped 6 bases and J dropped 1 base, with 9 bases sitting between them. The CDR3 has 14 residues. Input material: blood. V gene TRBV28 combines with J gene TRBJ2-2; a weak D match, TRBD1 (5 bases). This sequence originates from a woman in her thirties or forties in good health. CDR3 DNA: TGTGCCAGCAGGCATGGACAGAACACCGGGGAGCTGTTTTTT. This translates into CASRHGQNTGELFF.